The T cell receptor (beta chain) described here comes from a study of tumor-infiltrating lymphocytes in primary liver carcinoma. The study, taken as a whole, reports: Detection in all five tumor regions applied to only about 7-25% of top clones. Tumors significantly exceeded blood in top-250-clone fraction (p = 0.039).

A primer in the constant region served to generate TCR beta cDNA from roughly 550 ng of total RNA. Libraries covering TCR beta were generated through three nested multiplex PCR rounds (using a slightly modified ARM-PCR). Primers for the first two PCR rounds were TRBV1-TRBV30 forward primers and a C-beta reverse primer (around 11 cycles per round). TCRdb fed the multiplex PCR reads into MiXCR, producing one record per CDR3 protein. This sample carries about 130,000 distinct CDR3 sequences, around 64% of them seen once, and the ten largest clones take 8% to 9%. The germline CDR1 and CDR2 sequences are SQVTM and ANQGSEA. CDR3 length: 11 amino acids. As to this clonotype: Antigen: not known. The junction differs from germline at one of its ends, possibly a read error.

Co-extraction of both nucleic acids (RNA and DNA) used roughly 20-33 mg of unsorted bulk tissue. Patients underwent surgical resection for primary liver carcinoma. Treatment-naive at the time, the patients had chronic HBV infection. The TCR sequence derives from a woman aged 55-69 years with primary liver carcinoma and hepatitis B virus infection. V is TRBV29-1 and J is TRBJ2-1; D might be TRBD2 (5 bases). The sequencing sample was made of liver tumor tissue from sampling region 3. Stated subset: tumor region T3, left-lateral pole. CDR3 loop: CSVALGVEQFF. Written as DNA, the CDR3 is TGTAGCGTTGCGCTAGGTGTTGAGCAGTTCTTC.